This record concerns one T cell receptor beta chain sequence. Assay used: immunoSEQ multiplex PCR; TCRdb lists only in-frame clones, some missing. The profile shows some 62,000 clones, more than 80% of them singletons. This sample stems from a study of blood T cell repertoires in COVID-19. Overall study: Sources were T cells, B-cell-depleted T cells, or PBMCs; the material itself was cDNA or gDNA.

There are 13 residues in the CDR3. V was shortened by 4 bases and J by 7 bases, with 11 bases between the two germline ends. Sequencing used PBMCs or T cells enriched from blood (not recorded which). The chain couples TRBV12-3 or TRBV12-4 to TRBJ1-5; D gene uncertain. The receptor was isolated from a woman in her thirties or forties with acute COVID-19. This CDR3 reads CASSSGSGQPQHF. CDR3 sequence (DNA): TGTGCCAGCAGTTCCGGATCGGGGCAGCCCCAGCATTTT.